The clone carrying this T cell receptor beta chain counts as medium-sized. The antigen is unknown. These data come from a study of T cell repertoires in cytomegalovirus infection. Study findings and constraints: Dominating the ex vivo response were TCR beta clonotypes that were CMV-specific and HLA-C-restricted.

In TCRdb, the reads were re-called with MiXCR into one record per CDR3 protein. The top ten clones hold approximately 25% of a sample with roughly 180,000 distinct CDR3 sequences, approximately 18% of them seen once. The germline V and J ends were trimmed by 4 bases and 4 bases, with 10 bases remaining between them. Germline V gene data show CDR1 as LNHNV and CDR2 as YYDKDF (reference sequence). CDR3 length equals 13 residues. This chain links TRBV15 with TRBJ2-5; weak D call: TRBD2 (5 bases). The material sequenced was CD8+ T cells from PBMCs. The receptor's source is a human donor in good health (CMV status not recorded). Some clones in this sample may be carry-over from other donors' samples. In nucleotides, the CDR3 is TGTGCCACCAGCAATATCGCGGGAGAGACCCAGTACTTC. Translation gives CATSNIAGETQYF.